The 29 T cell receptor beta chains given below trace back to one sample, sequenced in a study of cytomegalovirus exposure and HLA in healthy donors. The PCR made use of 60 Vbeta and 13 Jbeta primers. Sequencing used immunoSEQ multiplex PCR; TCRdb keeps in-frame clones, though not all of them. The sample has roughly 120,000 clones; more than 65% are singletons. Specimen: PBMCs. These TCRs come from a man aged 25-40 years in good health and CMV-seropositive.

The rearrangement uses TRBV7-9 and TRBJ2-7, with D tentatively TRBD2 (5 bases). This CDR3 has 15 residues. The germline V and J ends were trimmed by 3 bases and 4 bases, with 16 bases remaining between them. In germline, CDR1 is SEHNR, CDR2 FQNEAQ (reference sequence). This CDR3 reads CASSFPGYSEYEQYF. DNA of the CDR3: TGTGCCAGCAGCTTTCCGGGTTATAGCGAGTACGAGCAGTACTTC.

Only one count was recorded for this clone. This chain connects TRBV4-1 to TRBJ1-1; TRBD1 matches at 8 bases. Trimming at V came to 4 bases and at J to 10 bases, leaving 14 bases not matched to a gene. Germline values: CDR1 MGHRA, CDR2 YSYEKL. The CDR3 loop spans 15 amino acids. CDR3 in amino acids: CASSLLDAGTGRAFF. The CDR3, as DNA: TGCGCCAGCAGCCTACTCGATGCCGGGACAGGCAGAGCTTTCTTT.

V usage is TRBV7-8 and J usage is TRBJ2-5; 9 nucleotides align to TRBD1. V dropped 5 bases and J dropped 1; count of bases not matched to a gene: 5. The germline CDR1 and CDR2 sequences are SGHVS and FQNEAQ. This CDR3 spans 15 amino acids. In DNA, the CDR3 is TGTGCCAGCAGCCCGACAGGGGGAGGCCAAGAGACCCAGTACTTC. Its translation is CASSPTGGGQETQYF.

The chain links TRBV11-3 to TRBJ2-1; D is possibly TRBD2 (5 bases). Trimming took off 1 base at V and 3 bases at J, with 7 bases between the two ends. The V gene's germline CDR1 is SGHNT and CDR2 YENEEA. The CDR3 loop spans 14 amino acids. CDR3 in amino acids: CASSLARDYNEQFF. Here the CDR3 DNA reads TGTGCCAGCAGCTTAGCCCGGGACTACAATGAGCAGTTCTTC.

The genes are TRBV25-1 and TRBJ2-2, with D maybe TRBD2 (6 bases). CDR1 is MGHDK, CDR2 SYGVNS, per germline. This CDR3 comprises 15 residues. The V and J ends lost 4 bases and 3 bases respectively, with 12 bases between them. CDR3 in amino acids: CASSAEGYDTGELFF. CDR3 in DNA: TGTGCCAGCAGTGCGGAGGGCTACGACACCGGGGAGCTGTTTTTT.

This sequence joins TRBV11-3 and TRBJ2-7, with D possibly matching TRBD1 (6 bases). The germline V gene encodes CDR1 SGHNT and CDR2 YENEEA. CDR3 size: 15 residues. V lost 5 bases, J lost 2 bases, and 16 bases lay in between. In nucleotides, the CDR3 is TGTGCCAGCAGCCTCACATCACAGGGCCCCTACGAGCAGTACTTC. Protein product: CASSLTSQGPYEQYF.

The chain employs TRBV4-2 and TRBJ2-6, with D unclear. Germline V CDR1 and CDR2: LGHNA, YNFKEQ. The V gene lost 0 bases and the J gene lost 0 bases, with 6 bases spanning the gap. This CDR3 has 16 residues. The CDR3 DNA is TGTGCCAGCAGCCAAGATGGCAACTCTGGGGCCAACGTCCTGACTTTC. This encodes CASSQDGNSGANVLTF.

This chain connects TRBV6-7 to TRBJ1-3; no clear D gene. TRBV6-7 is placed among ORFs of uncertain function. The ends were cut back, 2 bases at V and 0 bases at J, with 5 bases in the middle. CDR3 size: 14 residues. This chain's CDR3 is CASSYSSSGNTIYF. CDR3 coding DNA: TGTGCCAGCAGTTACAGTAGCTCTGGAAACACCATATATTTT.

V usage is TRBV5-4 and J usage is TRBJ2-7; 8 bases line up with TRBD1. Trimming removed 4 bases from V and 6 bases from J; junction bases left unmatched: 6. Germline loops: CDR1 SGHNT, CDR2 YYREEE (reference sequence). The CDR3 extends over 13 amino acids. CDR3 sequence reads: CASSVKTGAEQYF. CDR3 DNA sequence: TGTGCCAGCAGCGTAAAGACAGGGGCCGAGCAGTACTTC.

This chain uses TRBV4-3 with TRBJ1-4, with 9 positions matching TRBD1. V lost 1 base, J lost 5 bases, and 2 bases stayed unmatched. The CDR3 runs 15 residues. The germline V gene has CDR1 LGHNA and CDR2 YSLEER. CDR3 DNA sequence: TGCGCCAGCAGCCAAGTGGGGACAGGGAATGAAAAACTGTTTTTT. Its translation: CASSQVGTGNEKLFF.

A word on this clone: A read error may produce the germline difference seen at one junction end. The chain recombines TRBV19 with TRBJ2-2; D not certain. CDR1 is LNHDA, CDR2 SQIVND, per germline (reference sequence). The CDR3 extends over 13 amino acids. The CDR3, as DNA: TGTGCCAATAGTATTATCCTAACCGGGGAGCTGTTTTTT. This gives the protein CANSIILTGELFF.

The V and J genes are TRBV4-2 and TRBJ2-5; D is uncertain. The assigned J gene may be wrong: the sequence end matches TRBJ2-7 better. This CDR3 is built from 12 residues. Germline-derived CDR1 and CDR2 are LGHNA and YNFKEQ. The CDR3 coding sequence is TGTGCCAGCAGATCAGGTTCCTACGAGCAGTACTTC. Translating it yields CASRSGSYEQYF.

This clone showed up just a few times. The genes are TRBV7-9 and TRBJ2-2; D not resolved. CDR3 length equals 14 residues. Trimming left V 1 base short and J 3 bases short, with 6 bases between. Germline V gene lookup returns CDR1 SEHNR and CDR2 FQNEAQ (reference sequence). The CDR3, as DNA: TGTGCCAGCAGCTTAGACCGGTACACCGGGGAGCTGTTTTTT. This encodes CASSLDRYTGELFF.

This clone has only a few counts. The rearrangement uses TRBV19 and TRBJ2-1, with D perhaps matching TRBD2 (6 bases). Looked up from germline, CDR1 is LNHDA and CDR2 is SQIVND (reference sequence). Trimming left V 3 bases short and J 2 bases short, with 11 bases between. This CDR3 has 15 residues. CDR3 amino acids: CASSIHGGPYNEQFF. DNA of the CDR3: TGTGCCAGTAGTATCCACGGGGGACCCTACAATGAGCAGTTCTTC.

This chain connects TRBV28 to TRBJ2-5; 8 nucleotides line up with TRBD2. Germline CDR1 MDHEN, CDR2 SYDVKM. CDR3 length: 16 residues. V lost 1 base, J lost 1 base, and 5 bases stayed unmatched. As DNA, the CDR3 is TGTGCCAGCAGTTTATCCCTAGCGGGTGTCCAAGAGACCCAGTACTTC. Its protein is CASSLSLAGVQETQYF.

The chain couples TRBV11-2 to TRBJ1-1; D gene unclear. The CDR3 runs to 14 residues. V was shortened by 0 bases and J by 8 bases, with 13 bases between the two germline ends. In germline, CDR1 is SGHAT, CDR2 FQNNGV. CDR3 residues: CASSLDPLAGEAFF. The CDR3 DNA reads TGTGCCAGCAGCTTAGATCCGTTGGCAGGCGAAGCTTTCTTT.

The chain has TRBV7-9 and TRBJ2-2; 8 bases match TRBD2. CDR1 is SEHNR, CDR2 FQNEAQ, per germline (reference sequence). The CDR3 contains 17 residues. Trimming cost V 7 bases and J 0 bases; bases outside gene matches: 10. CDR3 in DNA: TGTGCCAGCACCACCCGGGGGGGTGTAGCGAACACCGGGGAGCTGTTTTTT. Its protein product is CASTTRGGVANTGELFF.

The table lists this clone with a count of one. The rearrangement joins TRBV13 to TRBJ2-3; D is possibly TRBD1 (6 bases). Germline values: CDR1 PRHDT, CDR2 FYEKMQ (reference sequence). Trimming removed 5 bases at V and 4 bases at J, with 13 bases between. The CDR3 is 14 residues long. This CDR3 reads CASSPGWGPDTQYF. The CDR3, as DNA: TGTGCCAGCAGCCCTGGGTGGGGGCCAGATACGCAGTATTTT.

The chain recombines TRBV19 with TRBJ1-4; no reliable D call. The CDR3 length is 13 residues. Germline CDR1 LNHDA, CDR2 SQIVND (reference sequence). Trimming removed 9 bases at V and 0 bases at J, with 8 bases between. The CDR3 spells CASSEATNEKLFF. The CDR3 bases are TGTGCCAGCTCAGAGGCAACTAATGAAAAACTGTTTTTT. Full variable domain (rest looked up from reference TRBV19 and TRBJ1-4): DGGITQSPKYLFRKEGQNVTLSCEQNLNHDAMYWYRQDPGQGLRLIYYSQIVNDFQKGDIAEGYSVSREKKESFPLTVTSAQKNPTAFYLCASSEATNEKLFFGSGTQLSVL.

The chain employs TRBV4-1 and TRBJ2-2, with TRBD1 as a possible D gene (6 bases). The germline V gene has CDR1 MGHRA and CDR2 YSYEKL. V was cut by 1 base and J by 4 bases, with 10 bases left in between. This CDR3 region has 15 residues. CDR3 nucleotides: TGCGCCAGCAGCCAAGCAGGACAGTTCACCGGGGAGCTGTTTTTT. It encodes CASSQAGQFTGELFF.

J is TRBJ2-5 and V is TRBV7-9; 9 nucleotides match TRBD1. This CDR3 has 14 residues. Trimming at V came to 4 bases and at J to 5 bases, leaving 5 bases not matched to a gene. Germline loops: CDR1 SEHNR, CDR2 FQNEAQ (reference sequence). The CDR3 reads CASSSGQGRETQYF. DNA for the CDR3: TGTGCCAGCAGCTCGGGACAGGGCCGTGAGACCCAGTACTTC.

The rearrangement links TRBV5-1 to TRBJ2-1; D perhaps matches TRBD1 (6 bases). Deletions cut 2 bases from V and 6 bases from J, with 9 bases between. This CDR3 has 13 amino acids. Germline CDR1 reads SGHRS; CDR2 reads YFSETQ. DNA of the CDR3: TGCGCCAGCAGCTTAGGACAGCTCAATGAGCAGTTCTTC. Translation: CASSLGQLNEQFF.

The chain links TRBV7-2 to TRBJ1-2; no definite D call. The CDR3 consists of 13 residues. Trimming took 5 bases from V and 3 from J, leaving 10 bases between them. The germline CDR1 and CDR2 sequences are SGHTA and FQGNSA. The CDR3: CASSLASHYGYTF. CDR3 nucleotide sequence: TGTGCCAGCAGCCTGGCCTCTCACTATGGCTACACCTTC.

The rearrangement links TRBV28 to TRBJ1-1; D gene uncertain. Trimming cost V 9 bases and J 4 bases, with 6 bases left between them. The CDR3 runs to 10 residues. Germline V lookup: CDR1 MDHEN, CDR2 SYDVKM. CDR3 region: CAREGTEAFF. In DNA, the CDR3 is TGTGCCAGAGAGGGCACTGAAGCTTTCTTT.

This chain links TRBV25-1 with TRBJ1-1, with D uncertain. V dropped 8 bases and J dropped 5 bases, with 6 bases sitting between them. Germline V gene sequence: CDR1 MGHDK, CDR2 SYGVNS. This CDR3 comprises 10 residues. The chain's CDR3 is CASGGTEAFF. The CDR3 DNA reads TGTGCCAGCGGAGGGACTGAAGCTTTCTTT. The entire variable domain, with the rest obtained from reference TRBV25-1 and TRBJ1-1, is as follows: EADIYQTPRYLVIGTGKKITLECSQTMGHDKMYWYQQDPGMELHLIHYSYGVNSTEKGDLSSESTVSRIRTEHFPLTLESARPSHTSQYLCASGGTEAFFGQGTRLTVV.

This clone was recorded a few times. The V and J genes are TRBV10-1 and TRBJ2-7; TRBD2 matches at 9 bases. J gave up 3 bases and V 3 bases, and 9 bases lay outside the gene matches. The CDR3 sequence is 16 residues long. Germline loops: CDR1 WNHNN, CDR2 SYGVQD (reference sequence). In DNA form, the CDR3 reads TGCGCCAGCAGTGAAGGCCCAGCGGGGGGCTTCTACGAGCAGTACTTC. Its translation is CASSEGPAGGFYEQYF.

CDR3 sequence: CASSPEGETQYF. CDR3 in DNA: TGTGCCAGCAGCCCGGAGGGGGAGACCCAGTACTTC. V and J are TRBV7-6 and TRBJ2-5, with D tentatively TRBD2 (6 bases). The germline V and J ends were trimmed by 5 bases and 5 bases, with 9 bases remaining between them. Per the germline V gene, CDR1 is SGHVS and CDR2 is FNYEAQ. CDR3 length: 12 residues.

This clone was seen more than once but under ten times. CDR3 bases: TGTGCCAGCAGTTACGGACTAGCAAGGGCCAACAATGAGCAGTTCTTC. Amino acid sequence: CASSYGLARANNEQFF. J is TRBJ2-1 and V is TRBV6-5; 8 bases are a match to TRBD2. Germline assignment: CDR1 MNHEY and CDR2 SVGAGI. CDR3 length equals 16 residues. V shed 2 bases and J 5 bases; nucleotides not matched to a gene: 8.

This clone has just a few counts. J is TRBJ2-7 and V is TRBV7-9, with D perhaps matching TRBD1 (5 bases). Germline V CDR1 and CDR2: SEHNR, FQNEAQ (reference sequence). V dropped 2 bases and J dropped 0 bases, with 8 bases sitting between them. This CDR3 contains 14 residues. DNA of the CDR3: TGTGCCAGCAGCTTAACAGGCCTCTCCTACGAGCAGTACTTC. Translated, it gives CASSLTGLSYEQYF.